A single sample gave rise to the 27 T cell receptor beta chains below, sequenced in a study of regulatory T cells in long-lasting Graves disease (dated by TCRdb to the early 2020s). The library was produced with multiplex PCR. Sequencing took place on an Illumina HiSeq 4000. To build TCR beta libraries, CDR3 regions were amplified by Arm-PCR using iRepertoire HTBI primers. The public sequencing data were trimmed at Q25 with fastp and processed into clonotypes with MiXCR by TCRdb, which kept only in-frame beta chains. Duplicate CDR3 protein sequences are folded into a single record with the most common DNA and genes. This sample has about 400,000 distinct CDR3 sequences in its table, and around 15% of those were observed once. In total, the top ten clones hold 22% of the sample. The meaning of the sample's time point label: newly diagnosed GD, antithyroid drugs for less than 3 months. For both TCR sequencing and RNA sequencing, RNA was extracted from PBMCs in TRIzol.

The sequenced sample was peripheral blood mononuclear cells (PBMCs), obtained at new diagnosis, from a patient treated with antithyroid drugs. The receptors stem from a female donor with Graves disease.

This clonotype showed up many times. V gene TRBV27 combines with J gene TRBJ2-3, with 10 bases identical to TRBD2. With 2 bases clipped from V and 5 bases from J, the junction kept 7 bases outside the gene matches. CDR3 size: 16 residues. Germline V CDR1 and CDR2: MNHEY, SMNVEV (reference sequence). The CDR3 here is CASSLRAGGPLDTQYF. CDR3 nucleotide sequence: TGTGCCAGCAGTTTACGAGCGGGAGGGCCATTAGATACGCAGTATTTT.

The rearrangement links TRBV15 to TRBJ2-7; D is possibly TRBD1 or TRBD2 (5 bases each). CDR3 length: 16 amino acids. Germline V gene data show CDR1 as LNHNV and CDR2 as YYDKDF (reference sequence). V was pared by 5 bases and J by 3 bases, with 20 bases between. The CDR3 DNA follows: TGTGCCACCAGCCGGACCTCGGGACGCCGAGGCTACGAGCAGTACTTC. Encoded protein: CATSRTSGRRGYEQYF.

Regarding this clonotype: It is likely a read error: a sequence one base away is far more abundant. This chain links TRBV10-3 with TRBJ2-7; perhaps TRBD1 as D (6 bases). V lost 4 bases and J lost 5, with 18 bases in between. The germline gives CDR1 ENHRY, CDR2 SYGVKD. There are 15 residues in the CDR3. This CDR3 reads CAISALQGVWNEQYF. The CDR3, as DNA: TGTGCCATCAGTGCCCTACAGGGTGTTTGGAACGAGCAGTACTTC.

This clonotype was observed many times. The genes are TRBV7-2 and TRBJ2-1; TRBD1 aligns across 12 bases. The V gene's germline CDR1 is SGHTA and CDR2 FQGNSA. This CDR3 has 16 residues. Losses at the gene ends were 5 bases for V and 7 bases for J; bases not matched to a gene: 9. Written as DNA, the CDR3 is TGTGCCAGCAGCCTCCGAGGGGACAGGGGGCGGAATGAGCAGTTCTTC. Protein product: CASSLRGDRGRNEQFF.

This clonotype was counted ten times or more. The rearrangement joins TRBV12-3 or TRBV12-4 to TRBJ1-1; 9 bases are shared with TRBD1. The CDR3 loop spans 13 amino acids. The junction had 5 bases not matched to a gene; V was cut back by 6 bases and J by 6 bases. CDR3 nucleotide sequence: TGTGCCAGCAGGATGACAGGGGGACCTGAAGCTTTCTTT. Protein: CASRMTGGPEAFF.

This clonotype was seen only a few times. This chain uses TRBV6-1 with TRBJ2-5; 8 bases align to TRBD2. V shed 2 bases, J shed 4 bases, and the junction held 12 bases outside the gene matches. Germline V CDR1 and CDR2: MNHNS, SASEGT. The CDR3 runs to 17 residues. The CDR3 region is CASSEKGDTREGETQYF. The CDR3, as DNA: TGTGCCAGCAGTGAAAAGGGGGACACCCGGGAGGGAGAGACCCAGTACTTC.

This clonotype was counted ten times or more. The V call is TRBV2, the J call TRBJ1-1; no clear D gene. V was trimmed by 6 bases and J by 10 bases, leaving 9 bases between them. The CDR3 runs to 10 residues. Germline assignment: CDR1 SNHLY and CDR2 FYNNEI. For the CDR3, the DNA is TGTGCCAGCAGCGCAACGGCAGCTTTCTTT. Translating gives CASSATAAFF. Based on the CDR3 plus reference TRBV2 and TRBJ1-1, the full variable domain is EPEVTQTPSHQVTQMGQEVILRCVPISNHLYFYWYRQILGQKVEFLVSFYNNEISEKSEIFDDQFSVERPDGSNFTLKIRSTKLEDSAMYFCASSATAAFFGQGTRLTVV.

This clonotype has a count of ten or more. This chain links TRBV7-2 with TRBJ2-2; 7 bases align to TRBD2. The CDR3 has 11 residues. Trimming removed 10 bases from V and 11 bases from J; junction bases left unmatched: 7. Per germline, CDR1 SGHTA and CDR2 FQGNSA. The CDR3 bases are TGTGCCAACGCCGGGGGGAAAGAGCTGTTTTTT. It specifies CANAGGKELFF.

This clonotype was found many times. The V and J genes are TRBV10-3 and TRBJ2-1; D not certain. The CDR3 runs 12 residues. Germline V gives CDR1 ENHRY, CDR2 SYGVKD. Trimming removed 6 bases at V and 10 bases at J, with 13 bases between. The CDR3 region has the DNA TGTGCCATCAGAGGACCCACACAAGAGCAGTTCTTC. It codes for CAIRGPTQEQFF.

This clonotype occurred many times. The CDR3 bases are TGTGCCAGCAGCCCAACGAACTTTCCGGGACTAGATGAGACCCAGTACTTC. Residues: CASSPTNFPGLDETQYF. The chain links TRBV3-1 to TRBJ2-5; 8 positions match TRBD2. With 4 bases clipped from V and 5 bases from J, the junction kept 15 bases outside the gene matches. This CDR3 has 17 residues. Germline assignment: CDR1 LGHDT and CDR2 YNNKEL (reference sequence).

V usage is TRBV29-1 and J usage is TRBJ2-7, with a possible D match to TRBD2 (5 bases). Germline assignment: CDR1 SQVTM and CDR2 ANQGSEA. V shed 6 bases and J shed 3 bases, with 18 bases lying between them. CDR3 size: 14 residues. The CDR3 DNA is TGCAGCGTCACGACCCCCCGGGGTGGCTACGAGCAGTACTTC. Translated: CSVTTPRGGYEQYF.

The J gene is TRBJ1-6, the V gene TRBV5-1, with D unresolved. The CDR3 extends over 15 amino acids. Trimming pared 0 bases from V and 7 bases from J, leaving 11 bases between. Germline-derived CDR1 and CDR2 are SGHRS and YFSETQ. CDR3: CASSLEPQPNSPLHF. The CDR3 DNA is TGCGCCAGCAGCTTGGAACCACAGCCAAATTCACCCCTCCACTTT.

V gene TRBV29-1 combines with J gene TRBJ2-7, with 11 nucleotides matching TRBD1. The V segment lost 5 bases and the J segment 0 bases; nucleotides outside the gene matches: 3. There are 14 residues in the CDR3. CDR1 is SQVTM, CDR2 ANQGSEA, per germline. The CDR3 bases are TGCAGCGTTTGGGACAGGGGGGTCTCCTACGAGCAGTACTTC. This translates into CSVWDRGVSYEQYF.

A few counts support this clonotype. V gene TRBV27 combines with J gene TRBJ2-3, with D unresolved. From germline, CDR1 is MNHEY and CDR2 SMNVEV (reference sequence). Trimming left V 7 bases short and J 2 bases short, with 7 bases between. This CDR3 comprises 12 residues. CDR3 DNA sequence: TGTGCCAGCATTTCCATCACAGATACGCAGTATTTT. Protein: CASISITDTQYF.

This clonotype came up many times. The V call is TRBV28, the J call TRBJ1-1, with 7 bases lining up with TRBD1. Germline CDR1 and CDR2: MDHEN and SYDVKM. The junction had 9 bases not matched to a gene; V was cut back by 7 bases and J by 1 base. The CDR3 is 15 residues long. The CDR3 coding sequence is TGTGCCAGCACCTTGCATTCAGGGGGGAACACTGAAGCTTTCTTT. Its protein is CASTLHSGGNTEAFF.

The rearrangement uses TRBV19 and TRBJ1-1; 7 bases map to TRBD1. The V gene's germline CDR1 is LNHDA and CDR2 SQIVND (reference sequence). V was pared by 3 bases and J by 0 bases, with 10 bases of the junction left unmatched. The CDR3 extends over 17 amino acids. CDR3 nucleotide sequence: TGTGCCAGTAGTATCGTACAGGGGTTCCTAGTGAACACTGAAGCTTTCTTT. This codes for CASSIVQGFLVNTEAFF.

The genes are TRBV29-1 and TRBJ2-1, with D possibly matching TRBD1 (5 bases). The CDR3 consists of 15 residues. CDR1 SQVTM and CDR2 ANQGSEA come from the germline V gene. V was clipped by 4 bases and J by 7 bases, with 20 bases between them. The CDR3 is CSVGGRGTVGNEQFF. For the CDR3, the DNA is TGCAGCGTTGGGGGAAGGGGTACAGTTGGGAATGAGCAGTTCTTC.

In this sample, this clonotype turned up a few times. A much larger clone is a single base away; this may be a read error. The chain has TRBV12-3 or TRBV12-4 and TRBJ1-1; D unresolved. Trimming removed 6 bases at V and 3 bases at J, with 14 bases between. The CDR3 consists of 14 residues. DNA for the CDR3: TGTGCCAGCAGATCCAACCCCAGGTACACTGAAGCTTTCTTT. The encoded protein is CASRSNPRYTEAFF.

The chain uses TRBV27 and TRBJ1-5; no clear D. Germline CDR1 MNHEY, CDR2 SMNVEV (reference sequence). Deletions cut 2 bases from V and 9 bases from J, with 8 bases between. This CDR3 comprises 12 residues. The CDR3 is CASSLPRGPQHF. In DNA, the CDR3 is TGTGCCAGCAGTTTACCGCGGGGGCCCCAGCATTTT.

This clonotype was counted ten times or more. The J gene is TRBJ2-7, the V gene TRBV10-3, with TRBD1 matching 9 bases. Losses at the gene ends were 4 bases for V and 3 bases for J; bases not matched to a gene: 7. There are 15 residues in the CDR3. The germline gives CDR1 ENHRY, CDR2 SYGVKD. The CDR3 sequence is CAISAGQGIYYEQYF. The CDR3 DNA reads TGTGCCATCAGTGCAGGACAGGGGATATACTACGAGCAGTACTTC.

There are many counts of this clonotype. The V call is TRBV30, the J call TRBJ2-1, with 9 bases lining up with TRBD1. CDR1 and CDR2 (germline): GTSNPN, SVGIG (reference sequence). The junction had 6 bases not matched to a gene; V was cut back by 3 bases and J by 3 bases. This CDR3 region has 15 residues. The CDR3 region has the DNA TGTGCCTGGAGAAACCGGGACAGGGACTACAATGAGCAGTTCTTC. This codes for CAWRNRDRDYNEQFF.

The sample holds many counts of this clonotype. The chain couples TRBV13 to TRBJ1-1, with 7 bases aligning to TRBD1. J gave up 14 bases and V 6 bases, and 18 bases lay outside the gene matches. Germline CDR1 and CDR2: PRHDT and FYEKMQ (reference sequence). The CDR3 is made up of 14 amino acids. This CDR3 is CASSSRQGSEWSFF. CDR3 nucleotides: TGTGCCAGCAGTTCCCGACAGGGATCGGAGTGGTCGTTCTTT.

In this sample, this clonotype turned up many times. V and J are TRBV2 and TRBJ2-2; D may be TRBD2 (6 bases). CDR1 and CDR2 (germline): SNHLY, FYNNEI. Deletions cut 4 bases from V and 6 bases from J, with 18 bases between. The CDR3 is made up of 16 amino acids. The CDR3 loop reads CASSAIAGSGPGELFF. Written as DNA, the CDR3 is TGTGCCAGCAGTGCCATCGCGGGATCGGGTCCCGGGGAGCTGTTTTTT.

This clonotype was observed a handful of times. The chain has TRBV4-1 and TRBJ1-4; TRBD1 aligns across 10 bases. The CDR3 totals 16 residues. Germline CDR1 and CDR2: MGHRA and YSYEKL. V was clipped by 4 bases and J by 7 bases; unmatched bases: 9. In DNA, the CDR3 is TGCGCCAGCAGCCCTGAGGGACAGGGGCTGAGTGAAAAACTGTTTTTT. Protein product: CASSPEGQGLSEKLFF.

There are many counts of this clonotype. J is TRBJ2-2 and V is TRBV6-2 or TRBV6-3; D is unclear. Germline values: CDR1 MNHEY, CDR2 SVGEGT. Trimming stripped 0 bases from V and 1 base from J, with 6 bases between. The CDR3 consists of 15 residues. The CDR3 DNA is TGTGCCAGCAGTTACTCAAAGGAGAACACCGGGGAGCTGTTTTTT. This encodes CASSYSKENTGELFF.

The chain carries TRBV6-5 and TRBJ1-1, with D unclear. V was cut by 0 bases and J by 0 bases, with 8 bases left in between. Germline CDR1 reads MNHEY; CDR2 reads SVGAGI. The CDR3 contains 15 residues. The DNA for the CDR3 is TGTGCCAGCAGTTACTCGAAAACTGTGAACACTGAAGCTTTCTTT. This sequence encodes CASSYSKTVNTEAFF.

The rearrangement links TRBV15 to TRBJ1-5; D is unresolved. Germline V CDR1 and CDR2: LNHNV, YYDKDF (reference sequence). The CDR3 sequence is 15 residues long. V lost 0 bases and J 0 bases, leaving 6 bases between the germline ends. The CDR3: CATSRDGDSNQPQHF. As DNA, the CDR3 is TGTGCCACCAGCAGAGACGGGGATAGCAATCAGCCCCAGCATTTT.